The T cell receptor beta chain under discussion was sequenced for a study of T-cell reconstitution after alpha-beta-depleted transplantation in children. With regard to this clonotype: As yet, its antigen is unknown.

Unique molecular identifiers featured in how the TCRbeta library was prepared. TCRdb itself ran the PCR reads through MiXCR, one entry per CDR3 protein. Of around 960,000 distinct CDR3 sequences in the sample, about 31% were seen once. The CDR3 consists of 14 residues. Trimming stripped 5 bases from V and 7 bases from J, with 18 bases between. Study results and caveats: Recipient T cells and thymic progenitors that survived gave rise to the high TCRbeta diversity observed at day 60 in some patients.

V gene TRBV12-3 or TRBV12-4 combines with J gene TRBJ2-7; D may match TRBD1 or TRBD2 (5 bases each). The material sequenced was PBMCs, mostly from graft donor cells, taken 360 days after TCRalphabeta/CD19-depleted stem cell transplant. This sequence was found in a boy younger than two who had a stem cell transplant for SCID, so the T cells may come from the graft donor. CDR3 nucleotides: TGTGCCAGCAGTGCCTGGGACGGTACGAGGGAGCAGTACTTC. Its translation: CASSAWDGTREQYF.